These 9 T cell receptor beta chains were all obtained from the same sample, sequenced in a study of Graves' ophthalmopathy and Graves' hyperthyroidism. Amplification from RNA transcripts yielded the TCR beta CDR3 regions. HTBI primers were used in a first-round RT-PCR, which preceded a second-round multiplex PCR. TCRdb fed the multiplex PCR reads into MiXCR, producing one record per CDR3 protein. The profile shows about 380,000 distinct CDR3 sequences, just over 15% of them singletons. The specimen was peripheral blood. The receptors shown here come from a woman between 18 and 30 years old with stable Graves' hyperthyroidism.

This clonotype has a count of ten or more. This chain uses TRBV24-1 with TRBJ2-6; D may correspond to TRBD1 or TRBD2 (6 bases each). The CDR3 extends over 15 amino acids. With 7 bases removed from V and 3 bases from J, the gap between germline ends came to 12 bases. Germline loops: CDR1 KGHDR, CDR2 SFDVKD. The CDR3 sequence is CATRTGGHGANVLTF. The CDR3 coding sequence is TGTGCCACCAGAACTGGGGGGCATGGGGCCAACGTCCTGACTTTC.

Ten or more counts support this clonotype. The CDR3 sequence is CAGGAAGELFF. CDR3 DNA sequence: TGTGCCGGGGGGGCCGCCGGGGAGCTGTTTTTT. This rearrangement joins TRBV7-2 to TRBJ2-2; D might be TRBD2 (7 bases). The germline V and J ends were trimmed by 11 bases and 6 bases, with 10 bases remaining between them. Germline V gives CDR1 SGHTA, CDR2 FQGNSA. The CDR3 totals 11 residues.

In its sample, this clonotype was seen a few times. The chain has TRBV29-1 and TRBJ1-1; TRBD1 might be the D (6 bases). Germline V gives CDR1 SQVTM, CDR2 ANQGSEA. CDR3 length: 14 amino acids. Trimming cost V 3 bases and J 0 bases, with 11 bases left between them. In DNA, the CDR3 is TGCAGCGTTGAGGACAGCCACATGAACACTGAAGCTTTCTTT. Amino acids: CSVEDSHMNTEAFF. The full variable domain, in which reference TRBV29-1 and TRBJ1-1 provide the parts outside the CDR3, is SAVISQKPSRDICQRGTSLTIQCQVDSQVTMMFWYRQQPGQSLTLIATANQGSEATYESGFVIDKFPISRPNLTFSTLTVSNMSPEDSSIYLCSVEDSHMNTEAFFGQGTRLTVV.

This clonotype showed up just a few times. The chain carries TRBV10-3 and TRBJ1-1; 7 bases are a match to TRBD1. Trimming took 11 bases from V and 6 from J; bases not matched to a gene: 9. Germline CDR1 is ENHRY and CDR2 is SYGVKD. The CDR3 is 12 amino acids. This CDR3 is CAARQGLAEAFF. DNA of the CDR3: TGTGCCGCTCGACAGGGACTGGCTGAAGCTTTCTTT.

There are many counts of this clonotype. The chain recombines TRBV6-2 or TRBV6-3 with TRBJ1-2; possibly TRBD1 for D (5 bases). The CDR3 extends over 12 amino acids. Trimming removed 5 bases from V and 9 bases from J, with 13 bases in between. CDR1 and CDR2 from the germline V gene are MNHEY and SVGEGT. The CDR3: CASSNPTARYTF. CDR3 nucleotides: TGTGCCAGCAGTAACCCGACAGCCCGCTACACCTTC.

Regarding this clonotype: Germline and junction disagree at one end, which may indicate a read error. V is TRBV9 and J is TRBJ1-1; 7 bases agree with TRBD1. The germline gives CDR1 SGDLS, CDR2 YYNGEE. This CDR3 contains 14 residues. CDR3 DNA sequence: TGTGCCAGCAGCCCTACGACAGGGAACACTGAAGCTTGCTTT. It specifies CASSPTTGNTEACF.

The chain uses TRBV11-2 and TRBJ2-5, with D perhaps matching TRBD1 (5 bases). Trimming cost V 2 bases and J 5 bases, with 21 bases left between them. The CDR3 contains 17 residues. Germline V gene data show CDR1 as SGHAT and CDR2 as FQNNGV. CDR3 region: CASSLRQRTSSGETQYF. The CDR3 DNA sequence: TGTGCCAGCAGCTTAAGACAGCGTACGTCCTCCGGGGAGACCCAGTACTTC.

This clonotype came up many times. V usage is TRBV6-5 and J usage is TRBJ2-5, with TRBD1 identical over 7 bases. The CDR3 covers 15 residues. Germline CDR1 reads MNHEY; CDR2 reads SVGAGI. V lost 4 bases to trimming and J lost 1 base; unmatched junction nucleotides: 6. The CDR3 DNA reads as TGTGCCAGCAGTTGGCAGGGGACAGTCCAAGAGACCCAGTACTTC. Protein: CASSWQGTVQETQYF.

This clonotype was counted many times. J is TRBJ1-2 and V is TRBV5-1; D is unresolved. The germline V gene encodes CDR1 SGHRS and CDR2 YFSETQ. The V end lost 0 bases, the J end lost 3 bases, and 9 bases lay between the germline ends. The CDR3 has 14 amino acids. The CDR3 bases are TGCGCCAGCAGCTTGGAAGGGAGGGACTATGGCTACACCTTC. The encoded protein is CASSLEGRDYGYTF.